One sample yielded the 4 T cell receptor beta chains listed below, sequenced in a study of T cell changes during pregnancy in multiple sclerosis. The method was immunoSEQ multiplex PCR; TCRdb's version includes in-frame clones alone and lacks a portion of them. The sample yields tens of thousands of clones, more than 85% seen once. The input for sequencing was peripheral blood, taken in the first trimester of pregnancy. The origin of the receptors is a female donor with multiple sclerosis, enrolled in a pregnancy study.

This chain links TRBV29-1 with TRBJ2-1, with 10 positions matching TRBD2. Germline V lookup: CDR1 SQVTM, CDR2 ANQGSEA. V shed 3 bases and J 4 bases; nucleotides not matched to a gene: 9. The CDR3 is 16 amino acids. The CDR3 DNA reads TGCAGCGTTGAGAGAAGCGGGGGGGGGCTTTACAATGAGCAGTTCTTC. Protein: CSVERSGGGLYNEQFF.

This clone has only one observation. The rearrangement links TRBV28 to TRBJ1-2, with TRBD1 matching 8 bases. V trimming: 4 bases; J trimming: 3 bases; junction bases outside the gene matches: 4. Germline CDR1 reads MDHEN; CDR2 reads SYDVKM. CDR3 length: 14 residues. The CDR3 reads CASSSSGGYYGYTF. For the CDR3, the DNA is TGTGCCAGCAGTTCCTCAGGGGGCTACTATGGCTACACCTTC.

V is TRBV30 and J is TRBJ1-1; D possibly corresponds to TRBD1 (5 bases). The CDR3 length is 13 residues. The V gene's germline CDR1 is GTSNPN and CDR2 SVGIG (reference sequence). V lost 3 bases and J lost 3, with 11 bases in between. The CDR3 region has the DNA TGTGCCTGGAGCAAGCCCAGGGACACTGAAGCTTTCTTT. Translation gives CAWSKPRDTEAFF.

The rearrangement links TRBV4-1 to TRBJ2-7; 8 bases line up with TRBD1. Germline assignment: CDR1 MGHRA and CDR2 YSYEKL. This CDR3 has 14 amino acids. V lost 5 bases and J lost 4; bases outside the gene matches: 7. This CDR3 reads CASSNPRTGYEQYF. In DNA form, the CDR3 reads TGCGCCAGCAGCAACCCCCGGACAGGGTACGAGCAGTACTTC.